The 12 T cell receptor beta chains below come from one sample, sequenced in a study of blood T cell repertoires in COVID-19. Libraries were prepared by immunoSEQ multiplex PCR; TCRdb keeps only in-frame clonotypes and omits some of them. The data show roughly 87,000 clones, with approximately 84% seen just once and roughly 17% held by the top ten. Material: peripheral blood. The receptors derive from a woman in her sixties or seventies with acute or convalescent COVID-19.

This chain links TRBV21-1 with TRBJ1-4; no check of the table's D call, TRBD1, against the DNA was made. TRBV21-1 is termed a pseudogene. The CDR3 covers 17 residues. CDR3: CASSPGQQGVANEKLFF. CDR3 nucleotides: TGTGCCAGCAGCCCAGGCCAACAGGGAGTAGCTAATGAAAAACTGTTTTTT.

The chain uses TRBV4-1 and TRBJ2-1; possibly TRBD2 for D (5 bases). Germline CDR1 MGHRA, CDR2 YSYEKL. V was shortened by 1 base and J by 7 bases, with 17 bases between the two germline ends. CDR3 length: 16 amino acids. The CDR3 loop is CASSQGMASRGNEQFF. CDR3 sequence (DNA): TGCGCCAGCAGCCAAGGTATGGCTAGCAGAGGAAATGAGCAGTTCTTC.

V is TRBV6-4 and J is TRBJ2-1; 10 nucleotides line up with TRBD2. The germline CDR1 and CDR2 sequences are MRHNA and SNTAGT. CDR3 length: 14 residues. Trimming cost V 2 bases and J 10 bases; bases outside gene matches: 5. The CDR3 here is CASSDGLAGGEQFF. In nucleotides, the CDR3 is TGTGCCAGCAGTGACGGGTTAGCGGGGGGAGAGCAGTTCTTC.

This chain joins TRBV10-3 and TRBJ1-2; tentatively, D is TRBD1 (5 bases). The CDR3 runs to 13 residues. Between the trimmed V and J ends, which lost 10 bases and 6 bases, there was a span of 18 bases. Germline values: CDR1 ENHRY, CDR2 SYGVKD. CDR3: CASGGTSENGYTF. The CDR3, as DNA: TGTGCCAGCGGGGGGACTAGCGAGAATGGCTACACCTTC.

The chain recombines TRBV27 with TRBJ2-2, with D tentatively TRBD1 (5 bases). The length of the CDR3 is 14 residues. Looked up from germline, CDR1 is MNHEY and CDR2 is SMNVEV (reference sequence). V was cut by 6 bases and J by 1 base, with 9 bases left in between. The CDR3 DNA reads TGTGCCAGCAGGTGGGGCCTGAACACCGGGGAGCTGTTTTTT. It specifies CASRWGLNTGELFF.

The J gene is TRBJ1-1, the V gene TRBV5-1; D is perhaps TRBD1 (6 bases). Germline CDR1 and CDR2: SGHRS and YFSETQ. V was shortened by 0 bases and J by 7 bases, with 13 bases between the two germline ends. CDR3 length: 14 residues. The CDR3 sequence: CASSLGYRDREAFF. CDR3 nucleotide sequence: TGCGCCAGCAGCTTGGGTTACAGGGACCGTGAAGCTTTCTTT. The entire variable domain, with the rest obtained from reference TRBV5-1 and TRBJ1-1, is as follows: KAGVTQTPRYLIKTRGQQVTLSCSPISGHRSVSWYQQTPGQGLQFLFEYFSETQRNKGNFPGRFSGRQFSNSRSEMNVSTLELGDSALYLCASSLGYRDREAFFGQGTRLTVV.

V and J are TRBV10-1 and TRBJ2-1, with TRBD2 matching over 7 bases. This CDR3 has 15 residues. J was trimmed by 5 bases and V by 3 bases; bases with no gene match: 7. In germline, CDR1 is WNHNN, CDR2 SYGVQD (reference sequence). The CDR3 protein is CASSDGASGHNEQFF. Here the CDR3 DNA reads TGCGCCAGCAGTGACGGGGCTAGCGGCCACAATGAGCAGTTCTTC.

About this clone: This could be a read error, since a much larger clone is one nucleotide away. The V call is TRBV28, the J call TRBJ1-2; 8 nucleotides agree with TRBD1. Germline V lookup: CDR1 MDHEN, CDR2 SYDVKM. CDR3 size: 13 residues. The ends lost 5 bases at V and 3 bases at J; junction bases unmatched: 2. The CDR3 coding sequence is TGTGCCAGCAGTGACAGGGGTGACTATGGCTACACCTTC. Its protein is CASSDRGDYGYTF.

CDR3 sequence: CSVEDRTGSDTQYF. CDR3 in DNA: TGCAGCGTTGAAGATCGGACGGGGTCAGATACGCAGTATTTT. The chain joins TRBV29-1 to TRBJ2-3; maybe TRBD2 (5 bases). Per germline, CDR1 SQVTM and CDR2 ANQGSEA. The CDR3 is 14 amino acids. V was clipped by 0 bases and J by 4 bases, with 11 bases between them.

The rearrangement links TRBV20-1 to TRBJ2-7; D possibly corresponds to TRBD2 (5 bases). The germline V gene encodes CDR1 DFQATT and CDR2 SNEGSKA (reference sequence). V was clipped by 3 bases and J by 1 base, with 10 bases between them. The CDR3 covers 13 residues. In nucleotides, the CDR3 is TGCAGTGCTAGTGAGACGGGATCCTACGAGCAGTACTTC. This sequence encodes CSASETGSYEQYF.

V gene TRBV18 combines with J gene TRBJ1-3, with D possibly TRBD1 on 5 matching bases. Trimming took 3 bases from V and 5 from J, leaving 14 bases between them. From germline, CDR1 is KGHSH and CDR2 LQKENI. There are 15 residues in the CDR3. The CDR3 DNA follows: TGTGCCAGCTCACCTTCGCAGGGTGATCGAAACACCATATATTTT. Translating gives CASSPSQGDRNTIYF.

The chain couples TRBV7-2 to TRBJ1-2; no reliable D call. The V gene's germline CDR1 is SGHTA and CDR2 FQGNSA. V was trimmed by 1 base and J by 4 bases, leaving 13 bases between them. This CDR3 is built from 15 residues. This chain's CDR3 is CASSLGRQVGYGYTF. In DNA, the CDR3 is TGTGCCAGCAGCTTAGGGAGGCAAGTCGGCTATGGCTACACCTTC. Complete variable domain (other parts from reference TRBV7-2 and TRBJ1-2): GAGVSQSPSNKVTEKGKDVELRCDPISGHTALYWYRQSLGQGLEFLIYFQGNSAPDKSGLPSDRFSAERTGGSVSTLTIQRTQQEDSAVYLCASSLGRQVGYGYTFGSGTRLTVV.